The next 10 T cell receptor beta chains were all read from a single sample in a study of OX40 agonist ivuxolimab in advanced cancers. Sequenced by immunoSEQ multiplex PCR; TCRdb stores in-frame clones only, minus some. The sample has around 80,000 clones, approximately 80% seen once. The sample was CD4+ or CD8+ T cells sorted from blood, taken in a trial of the OX40 agonist ivuxolimab. These TCRs come from an adult with an advanced solid tumor such as melanoma, head and neck, liver or kidney cancer.

This chain links TRBV6-1 with TRBJ2-5; either TRBD1 or TRBD2 may supply D (6 bases each). Germline-derived CDR1 and CDR2 are MNHNS and SASEGT. Trimming left V 4 bases short and J 5 bases short, with 17 bases between. This CDR3 is built from 15 residues. The DNA of the CDR3 is TGTGCCAGCAGTGGGTTCTACGGGGGCCAGGAGACCCAGTACTTC. Its translation: CASSGFYGGQETQYF.

This clone was detected only once. This sequence joins TRBV18 and TRBJ1-3; D possibly corresponds to TRBD1 (5 bases). This CDR3 is built from 16 residues. Germline CDR1 reads KGHSH; CDR2 reads LQKENI. V lost 5 bases, J lost 3 bases, and 17 bases lay in between. The CDR3 region has the DNA TGTGCCAGCTCATGGCAGCAGTTAGGGGATGGAAACACCATATATTTT. As protein: CASSWQQLGDGNTIYF.

The gene calls are TRBV5-1 and TRBJ2-7; 12 bases map to TRBD2. Per germline, CDR1 SGHRS and CDR2 YFSETQ. Losses at the gene ends were 4 bases for V and 4 bases for J; bases not matched to a gene: 6. The CDR3 totals 15 residues. This CDR3 reads CASSTTSGRSYEQYF. CDR3 in DNA: TGCGCCAGCAGCACAACTAGCGGGAGGTCTTACGAGCAGTACTTC.

The V call is TRBV27, the J call TRBJ1-2, with D tentatively TRBD1 (6 bases). This CDR3 contains 15 residues. CDR1 MNHEY and CDR2 SMNVEV come from the germline V gene (reference sequence). V shed 4 bases and J shed 2 bases, with 14 bases lying between them. The DNA of the CDR3 is TGTGCCAGCAGTTCCCACAGGGCCGGAAACTATGGCTACACCTTC. Translating gives CASSSHRAGNYGYTF.

The rearrangement uses TRBV20-1 and TRBJ2-7, with 7 bases that match TRBD1. The J segment lost 8 bases and the V segment lost 6 bases, leaving 4 bases of the junction unmatched. Per the germline V gene, CDR1 is DFQATT and CDR2 is SNEGSKA (reference sequence). This CDR3 has 10 residues. CDR3 sequence: CSATGEKQYV. CDR3 nucleotides: TGCAGTGCAACAGGGGAGAAGCAGTACGTC.

The chain recombines TRBV6-6 with TRBJ2-1; 10 bases agree with TRBD2. The V gene's germline CDR1 is MNHNY and CDR2 SVGAGI (reference sequence). The CDR3 consists of 16 residues. Trimming at V came to 5 bases and at J to 0 bases, leaving 4 bases not matched to a gene. CDR3 sequence (DNA): TGTGCCAGCAGTGGGGTAGCGGGGGGCTCCTACAATGAGCAGTTCTTC. Amino acid sequence: CASSGVAGGSYNEQFF.

The chain uses TRBV30 and TRBJ2-1; D perhaps matches TRBD2 (6 bases). Trimming took off 5 bases at V and 8 bases at J, with 13 bases between the two ends. The germline gives CDR1 GTSNPN, CDR2 SVGIG (reference sequence). This CDR3 comprises 12 residues. In DNA, the CDR3 is TGTGCCTGGGGCGGGACTGGCGATGAGCAGTTCTTC. This codes for CAWGGTGDEQFF.

This chain joins TRBV19 and TRBJ2-4; TRBD1 is a possible D gene (5 bases). V lost 7 bases and J 0 bases, leaving 16 bases between the germline ends. The CDR3 loop spans 16 amino acids. Germline V lookup: CDR1 LNHDA, CDR2 SQIVND (reference sequence). For the CDR3, the DNA is TGTGCCAGTACGTCCCACAGGCAACTAGCCAAAAACATTCAGTACTTC. It specifies CASTSHRQLAKNIQYF.

This chain links TRBV19 with TRBJ2-7; D is unresolved. V was pared by 1 base and J by 0 bases, with 10 bases between. Germline loops: CDR1 LNHDA, CDR2 SQIVND (reference sequence). The CDR3 consists of 15 residues. CDR3 coding DNA: TGTGCCAGTAGTATAGCTCCCCGTAGCTCCTACGAGCAGTACTTC. It codes for CASSIAPRSSYEQYF.

The rearrangement uses TRBV2 and TRBJ1-2; 9 bases are shared with TRBD1. Germline V CDR1 and CDR2: SNHLY, FYNNEI. V lost 6 bases, J lost 6 bases, and 8 bases stayed unmatched. The CDR3 is made up of 14 amino acids. CDR3 region: CASRGQGLGHGYTF. The CDR3 DNA reads TGTGCCAGCAGAGGACAGGGGCTAGGCCATGGCTACACCTTC.